These 23 T cell receptor beta chains came from one sample sequenced in a study of OX40 agonist ivuxolimab in advanced cancers. Clones were sequenced by immunoSEQ multiplex PCR, and TCRdb holds only the in-frame ones, with some missing. The sample shows approximately 89,000 clones, 70% to 90% of them seen only once. Sequencing used CD4+ or CD8+ T cells sorted from blood, obtained in a trial of the OX40 agonist ivuxolimab. These TCRs come from an adult with an advanced solid tumor such as melanoma, head and neck, liver or kidney cancer.

The rearrangement uses TRBV18 and TRBJ2-1, with TRBD1 matching over 11 bases. J was trimmed by 8 bases and V by 6 bases; bases with no gene match: 15. The germline V gene has CDR1 KGHSH and CDR2 LQKENI. The CDR3 spans 17 residues. The CDR3 spells CASSLYLDRGPVDEQFF. The CDR3 DNA follows: TGTGCCAGCTCCCTTTATTTGGACAGGGGGCCTGTCGATGAGCAGTTCTTC.

This clone was seen a handful of times. The chain uses TRBV29-1 and TRBJ1-1; D is uncertain. Trimming removed 5 bases at V and 2 bases at J, with 12 bases between. The CDR3 has 13 residues. Germline V lookup: CDR1 SQVTM, CDR2 ANQGSEA. The CDR3 is CSVRAGSNTEAFF. As DNA, the CDR3 is TGCAGCGTTCGGGCAGGTTCCAACACTGAAGCTTTCTTT.

The gene calls are TRBV15 and TRBJ2-1; 7 positions agree with TRBD2. J gave up 7 bases and V 3 bases, and 6 bases lay outside the gene matches. Germline V gives CDR1 LNHNV, CDR2 YYDKDF (reference sequence). There are 14 residues in the CDR3. The CDR3 coding sequence is TGTGCCACCAGCAGGGGGGGGATACAGAATGAGCAGTTCTTC. Its protein product is CATSRGGIQNEQFF.

The V call is TRBV25-1, the J call TRBJ1-2; D gene ambiguous. Trimming left V 9 bases short and J 8 bases short, with 19 bases between. CDR1 and CDR2 from the germline V gene are MGHDK and SYGVNS. CDR3 length: 13 amino acids. The CDR3 reads CASCAAQEEGYTF. In nucleotides, the CDR3 is TGTGCCAGTTGCGCCGCTCAGGAGGAAGGCTACACCTTC.

In regard to this clone: The final CDR3 position lacks the conserved phenylalanine or tryptophan, pointing to a likely read error. The rearrangement uses TRBV2 and TRBJ1-6; D gene ambiguous. The V gene lost 8 bases and the J gene lost 2 bases, with 7 bases spanning the gap. CDR3 length equals 13 residues. Germline V gives CDR1 SNHLY, CDR2 FYNNEI. CDR3 loop: CASEETYNSPLHL. The CDR3 coding sequence is TGTGCCAGCGAGGAGACCTATAATTCACCCCTCCACCTT.

The chain couples TRBV10-3 to TRBJ2-5; weak D call: TRBD1 (5 bases). The CDR3 contains 15 residues. The V and J ends lost 0 bases and 4 bases respectively, with 12 bases between them. Germline CDR1 reads ENHRY; CDR2 reads SYGVKD. CDR3 residues: CAISESTEFRETQYF. The CDR3 nucleotides are TGTGCCATCAGTGAGTCGACAGAGTTTAGAGAGACCCAGTACTTC.

The chain combines TRBV9 with TRBJ2-7; no clear D. Germline lookup yields CDR1 SGDLS and CDR2 YYNGEE. This CDR3 is 13 amino acids long. Deletions cut 0 bases from V and 3 bases from J, with 7 bases between. DNA of the CDR3: TGTGCCAGCAGCGTAGGAAACAGCTACGAGCAGTACTTC. This encodes CASSVGNSYEQYF.

The chain uses TRBV7-9 and TRBJ1-1; D is uncertain. Germline loops: CDR1 SEHNR, CDR2 FQNEAQ (reference sequence). V dropped 4 bases and J dropped 5 bases, with 11 bases sitting between them. The CDR3 has 13 residues. As DNA, the CDR3 is TGTGCCAGCAGCTCAATGCGAGATACTGAAGCTTTCTTT. It codes for CASSSMRDTEAFF.

This sequence joins TRBV7-9 and TRBJ2-1, with D maybe TRBD1 (5 bases). The CDR3 has 16 residues. CDR1 SEHNR and CDR2 FQNEAQ come from the germline V gene (reference sequence). The ends were cut back, 2 bases at V and 2 bases at J, with 13 bases in the middle. The CDR3 nucleotides are TGTGCCAGCAGCTTAAGCCTGGACACGACCTACAATGAGCAGTTCTTC. This codes for CASSLSLDTTYNEQFF.

On this clone: Other DNA sequences in the sample encode the same CDR3. The chain is built from TRBV18 and TRBJ1-2; D is unresolved. Looked up from germline, CDR1 is KGHSH and CDR2 is LQKENI. The V gene lost 3 bases and the J gene lost 3 bases, with 11 bases spanning the gap. The CDR3 loop spans 14 amino acids. This CDR3 is CASSPGGLDYGYTF. The CDR3 DNA is TGTGCCAGCTCACCTGGAGGTTTGGACTATGGCTACACCTTC. Combining the CDR3 with reference TRBV18 and TRBJ1-2 gives the whole variable domain NAGVMQNPRHLVRRRGQEARLRCSPMKGHSHVYWYRQLPEEGLKFMVYLQKENIIDESGMPKERFSAEFPKEGPSILRIQQVVRGDSAAYFCASSPGGLDYGYTFGSGTRLTVV.

The chain links TRBV28 to TRBJ1-5, with 7 bases aligning to TRBD1. In germline, CDR1 is MDHEN, CDR2 SYDVKM. The CDR3 extends over 20 amino acids. After removal of 4 bases from V and 0 bases from J, the junction contained 18 bases not matched to a gene. CDR3 sequence reads: CASSSFSSGQEFYSNQPQHF. The CDR3 DNA is TGTGCCAGCAGTTCGTTTAGTTCCGGACAGGAATTTTATAGCAATCAGCCCCAGCATTTT. The whole variable domain, remainder taken from reference TRBV28 and TRBJ1-5, is DVKVTQSSRYLVKRTGEKVFLECVQDMDHENMFWYRQDPGLGLRLIYFSYDVKMKEKGDIPEGYSVSREKKERFSLILESASTNQTSMYLCASSSFSSGQEFYSNQPQHFGDGTRLSIL.

The J gene is TRBJ2-3, the V gene TRBV5-1; TRBD2 might be the D (6 bases). Germline lookup yields CDR1 SGHRS and CDR2 YFSETQ. V was shortened by 3 bases and J by 4 bases, with 12 bases between the two germline ends. This CDR3 contains 14 residues. This CDR3 is CASSWDSQADTQYF. The DNA for the CDR3 is TGCGCCAGCAGCTGGGACTCTCAAGCAGATACGCAGTATTTT.

V gene TRBV11-1 combines with J gene TRBJ2-3; D possibly matches TRBD1 or TRBD2 (6 bases each). Trimming shortened V by 5 bases and J by 2 bases, and 14 bases separated the two germline ends. Germline CDR1 and CDR2: SGHAT and FQDESV (reference sequence). This CDR3 region has 15 residues. The CDR3 DNA reads TGTGCCAGCAGCCTTGGGGGGCAGTACACAGATACGCAGTATTTT. Protein product: CASSLGGQYTDTQYF.

A note on this clone: The junction shows a germline mismatch at one end, possibly a read error. This chain uses TRBV7-7 with TRBJ2-5, with 10 bases aligning to TRBD2. The CDR3 contains 14 residues. The germline V gene has CDR1 SSHAT and CDR2 FNYEAQ (reference sequence). The CDR3 here is CASSPLAGEETQYF. The CDR3 nucleotides read TGTGCTAGCAGCCCCCTAGCGGGGGAAGAGACCCAGTACTTC.

In this sample, this clone turned up a few times. The chain combines TRBV7-2 with TRBJ1-5, with unresolved D. This CDR3 comprises 15 residues. Trimming pared 4 bases from V and 3 bases from J, leaving 13 bases between. The germline gives CDR1 SGHTA, CDR2 FQGNSA. In nucleotides, the CDR3 is TGTGCCAGCAGCTGGGCGGGCGGCTACAATCAGCCCCAGCATTTT. This encodes CASSWAGGYNQPQHF.

This clone was recorded once. This sequence joins TRBV6-5 and TRBJ2-7; TRBD2 agrees at 9 bases. CDR1 and CDR2 (germline): MNHEY, SVGAGI. The ends lost 8 bases at V and 4 bases at J; junction bases unmatched: 12. The CDR3 contains 15 residues. CDR3 loop: CASGSPGLAIYEQYF. The DNA of the CDR3 is TGTGCCAGCGGTTCCCCGGGACTAGCAATATACGAGCAGTACTTC.

J is TRBJ2-3 and V is TRBV18, with D unresolved. V was clipped by 6 bases and J by 6 bases, with 16 bases between them. Germline CDR1 KGHSH, CDR2 LQKENI. The CDR3 has 14 amino acids. The CDR3 DNA reads as TGTGCCAGCTCGACCGGCGGCCCCGGGGATACGCAGTATTTT. Protein: CASSTGGPGDTQYF.

The V gene is TRBV4-1, the J gene TRBJ2-1; 13 bases are shared with TRBD2. Unmatched junction bases numbered 6, after V lost 2 bases and J lost 8 bases. The germline V gene encodes CDR1 MGHRA and CDR2 YSYEKL. The CDR3 spans 16 residues. CDR3 sequence reads: CASSQRATSGGYEQFF. CDR3 DNA: TGCGCCAGCAGCCAACGAGCGACTAGCGGGGGGTATGAGCAGTTCTTC.

The chain couples TRBV27 to TRBJ2-2, with D possibly TRBD2 on 5 matching bases. Germline assignment: CDR1 MNHEY and CDR2 SMNVEV (reference sequence). V was cut by 2 bases and J by 6 bases, with 7 bases left in between. This CDR3 region has 13 residues. CDR3 sequence reads: CASSLVGAGELFF. The CDR3 nucleotides read TGTGCCAGCAGTTTAGTCGGGGCCGGGGAGCTGTTTTTT.

This rearrangement joins TRBV5-4 to TRBJ2-7, with D perhaps matching TRBD1 (5 bases). Germline CDR1 reads SGHNT; CDR2 reads YYREEE (reference sequence). The ends were cut back, 4 bases at V and 5 bases at J, with 19 bases in the middle. CDR3 length: 15 residues. CDR3 protein: CASSRTPQTYDEQYF. CDR3 coding DNA: TGTGCCAGCAGCAGGACACCTCAGACGTACGACGAGCAGTACTTC.

This chain connects TRBV11-2 to TRBJ2-1, with unresolved D. Germline-derived CDR1 and CDR2 are SGHAT and FQNNGV. V was shortened by 0 bases and J by 6 bases, with 6 bases between the two germline ends. CDR3 length: 13 residues. The chain's CDR3 is CASSLERTNEQFF. CDR3 DNA: TGTGCCAGCAGCTTAGAACGGACCAATGAGCAGTTCTTC.

The V gene is TRBV6-6, the J gene TRBJ2-1; 13 nucleotides line up with TRBD2. V dropped 4 bases and J dropped 7; count of bases not matched to a gene: 4. Germline assignment: CDR1 MNHNY and CDR2 SVGAGI (reference sequence). The CDR3 spans 15 residues. The CDR3 region is CASSSPGLAGNEQFF. For the CDR3, the DNA is TGTGCCAGCAGTTCACCGGGACTAGCGGGAAATGAGCAGTTCTTC.

The chain has TRBV4-1 and TRBJ2-1; D call uncertain. The CDR3 contains 15 residues. V lost 2 bases and J lost 8, with 16 bases in between. Germline V lookup: CDR1 MGHRA, CDR2 YSYEKL. The DNA of the CDR3 is TGCGCCAGCAGCCAATTTCCTTGGAATAGGGATGAGCAGTTCTTC. As protein: CASSQFPWNRDEQFF.